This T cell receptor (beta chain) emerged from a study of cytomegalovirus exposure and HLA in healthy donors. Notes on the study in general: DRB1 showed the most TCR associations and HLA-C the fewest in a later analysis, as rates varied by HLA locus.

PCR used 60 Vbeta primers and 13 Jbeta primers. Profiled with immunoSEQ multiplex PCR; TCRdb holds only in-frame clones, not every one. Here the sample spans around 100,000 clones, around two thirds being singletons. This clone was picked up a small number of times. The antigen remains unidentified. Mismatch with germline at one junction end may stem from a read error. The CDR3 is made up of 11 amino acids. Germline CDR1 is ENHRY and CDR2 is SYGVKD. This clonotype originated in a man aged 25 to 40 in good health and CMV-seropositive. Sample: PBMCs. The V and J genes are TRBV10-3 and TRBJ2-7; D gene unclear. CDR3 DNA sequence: TGTGCCAGCAGTGACACCTACGAGCAGTACTTC. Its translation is CASSDTYEQYF.